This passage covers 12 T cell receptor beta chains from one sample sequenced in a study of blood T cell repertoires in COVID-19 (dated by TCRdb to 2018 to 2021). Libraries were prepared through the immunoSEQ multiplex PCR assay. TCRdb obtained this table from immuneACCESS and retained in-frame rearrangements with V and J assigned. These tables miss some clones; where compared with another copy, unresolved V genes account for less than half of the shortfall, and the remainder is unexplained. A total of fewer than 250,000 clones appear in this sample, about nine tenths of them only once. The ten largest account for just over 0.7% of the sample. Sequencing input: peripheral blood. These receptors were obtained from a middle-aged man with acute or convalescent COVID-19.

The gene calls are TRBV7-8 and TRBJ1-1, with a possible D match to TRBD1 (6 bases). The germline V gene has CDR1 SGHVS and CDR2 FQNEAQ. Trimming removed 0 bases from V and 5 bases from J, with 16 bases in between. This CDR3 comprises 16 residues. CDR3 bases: TGTGCCAGCAGCTTAGCGGGGCTGGGGGCGAGAACTGAAGCTTTCTTT. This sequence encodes CASSLAGLGARTEAFF.

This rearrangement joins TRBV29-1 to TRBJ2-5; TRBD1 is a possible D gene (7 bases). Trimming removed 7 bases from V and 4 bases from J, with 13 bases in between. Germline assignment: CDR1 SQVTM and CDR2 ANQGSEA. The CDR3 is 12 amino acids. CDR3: CSARQGGETQYF. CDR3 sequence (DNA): TGCAGCGCTAGACAGGGAGGAGAGACCCAGTACTTC.

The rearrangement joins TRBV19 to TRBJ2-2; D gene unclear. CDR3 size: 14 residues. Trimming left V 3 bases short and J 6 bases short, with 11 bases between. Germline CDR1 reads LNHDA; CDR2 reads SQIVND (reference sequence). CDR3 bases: TGTGCCAGTAGTATTGAGAGGAAAGCCGGGGAGCTGTTTTTT. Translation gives CASSIERKAGELFF.

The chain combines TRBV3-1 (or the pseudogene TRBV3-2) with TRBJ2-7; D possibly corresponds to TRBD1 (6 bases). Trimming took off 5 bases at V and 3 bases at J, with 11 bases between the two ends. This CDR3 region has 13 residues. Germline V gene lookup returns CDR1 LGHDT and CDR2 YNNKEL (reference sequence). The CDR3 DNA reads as TGTGCCAGCAGCTTGGGGGCCGTCTACGAGCAGTACTTC. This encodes CASSLGAVYEQYF.

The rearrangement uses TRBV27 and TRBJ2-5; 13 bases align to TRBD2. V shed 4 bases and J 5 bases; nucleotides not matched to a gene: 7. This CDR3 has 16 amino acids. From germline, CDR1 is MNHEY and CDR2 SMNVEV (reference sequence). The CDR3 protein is CASSSAGTSGTETQYF. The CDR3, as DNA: TGTGCCAGCAGTTCCGCCGGGACTAGCGGGACGGAGACCCAGTACTTC.

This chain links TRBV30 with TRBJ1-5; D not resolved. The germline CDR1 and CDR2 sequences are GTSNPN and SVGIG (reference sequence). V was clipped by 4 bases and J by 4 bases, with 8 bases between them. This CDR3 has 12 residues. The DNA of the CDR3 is TGTGCCTGGAAAGAGGGAAATCAGCCCCAGCATTTT. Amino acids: CAWKEGNQPQHF.

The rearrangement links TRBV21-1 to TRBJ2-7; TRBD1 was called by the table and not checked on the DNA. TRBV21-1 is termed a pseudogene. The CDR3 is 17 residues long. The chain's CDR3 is CASSKGRPTDRSYEQYF. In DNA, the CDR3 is TGTGCCAGCAGCAAAGGAAGGCCGACAGACCGCTCCTACGAGCAGTACTTC.

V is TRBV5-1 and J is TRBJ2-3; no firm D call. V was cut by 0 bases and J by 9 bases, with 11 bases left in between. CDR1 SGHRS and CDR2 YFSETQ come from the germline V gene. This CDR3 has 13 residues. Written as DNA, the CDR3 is TGCGCCAGCAGCTTGGCCGAGGTTCGAACGCAGTATTTT. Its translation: CASSLAEVRTQYF.

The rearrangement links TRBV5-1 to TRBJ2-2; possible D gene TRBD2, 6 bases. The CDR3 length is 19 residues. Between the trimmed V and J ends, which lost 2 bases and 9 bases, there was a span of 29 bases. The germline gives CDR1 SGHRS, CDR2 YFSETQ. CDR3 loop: CASSLRNGRAVAGSRELFF. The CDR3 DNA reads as TGCGCCAGCAGCTTAAGAAACGGGAGAGCAGTAGCAGGATCAAGGGAGCTGTTTTTT.

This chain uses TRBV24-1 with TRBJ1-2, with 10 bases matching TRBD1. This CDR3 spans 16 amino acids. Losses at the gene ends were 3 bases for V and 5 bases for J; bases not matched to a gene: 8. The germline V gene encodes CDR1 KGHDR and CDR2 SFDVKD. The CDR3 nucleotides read TGTGCCACCAGTGATCGCAGCCGGGACAGGGGATATGGCTACACCTTC. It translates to CATSDRSRDRGYGYTF.

CDR3 protein: CASSPGQGGYEQYF. In DNA form, the CDR3 reads TGTGCCAGTAGTCCAGGACAGGGGGGCTACGAGCAGTACTTC. This chain links TRBV19 with TRBJ2-7, with 10 bases aligning to TRBD1. CDR3 length equals 14 residues. The junction had 4 bases not matched to a gene; V was cut back by 5 bases and J by 3 bases. Germline lookup yields CDR1 LNHDA and CDR2 SQIVND (reference sequence).

The CDR3 loop reads CASSRTSGGPPNTGELFF. CDR3 DNA sequence: TGTGCCAGCAGCCGGACTAGCGGGGGCCCCCCGAACACCGGGGAGCTGTTTTTT. The chain couples TRBV3-1 (or the pseudogene TRBV3-2) to TRBJ2-2; 13 bases fit TRBD2. Losses at the gene ends were 4 bases for V and 0 bases for J; bases not matched to a gene: 5. In germline, CDR1 is LGHDT, CDR2 YNNKEL (reference sequence). This CDR3 spans 18 amino acids.